A single sample is the source of the 26 T cell receptor beta chains below, sequenced in a study of monozygotic twins with inflammatory bowel disease. Following a re-call of the 5' RACE reads, TCRdb has one entry per CDR3 protein and lacks DNA. The table for this sample gives 400,000 to 500,000 distinct CDR3 sequences. Sequences were obtained from blood. All receptors come from a human donor with ulcerative colitis or Crohn's disease, or a healthy co-twin of an affected twin (not recorded which).

The CDR3 spells CASSQGDGPNTGELFF. The V and J genes are TRBV4-1 and TRBJ2-2; the TCRdb D gene call, TRBD2, has no DNA to confirm it. CDR1 and CDR2 from the germline V gene are MGHRA and YSYEKL. The CDR3 contains 16 residues.

This sequence joins TRBV10-2 and TRBJ2-2; checking the TCRdb D call of TRBD2 is not possible without DNA. Germline CDR1 is WSHSY and CDR2 is SAAADI. This CDR3 contains 14 residues. This CDR3 reads CASLLAGGTGELFF.

J is TRBJ1-1 and V is TRBV5-1; without DNA, the TCRdb call of TRBD1 cannot be checked. Germline CDR1 and CDR2: SGHRS and YFSETQ. CDR3 length equals 13 residues. The CDR3 is CASGQGLNTEAFF.

The chain recombines TRBV12-3 or TRBV12-4 with TRBJ2-1; the D call from TCRdb, TRBD2, cannot be confirmed without DNA. The CDR3 contains 15 residues. The CDR3 protein is CASSLYSGPYNEQFF.

The V gene is TRBV5-1, the J gene TRBJ1-1; TCRdb outputs TRBD1, but without DNA this stays unchecked. This CDR3 is 12 amino acids long. Germline lookup yields CDR1 SGHRS and CDR2 YFSETQ. CDR3 sequence reads: CASTQDRQEAFF.

The rearrangement joins TRBV5-6 to TRBJ1-5; the D call from TCRdb, TRBD1, cannot be confirmed without DNA. The germline CDR1 and CDR2 sequences are SGHDT and YYEEEE. There are 15 residues in the CDR3. The CDR3 is CASSGGPGQNQPQHF.

The chain combines TRBV29-1 with TRBJ2-3; TCRdb indicates TRBD1, and absent DNA this call remains unverified. The germline V gene encodes CDR1 SQVTM and CDR2 ANQGSEA. This CDR3 comprises 11 residues. This CDR3 is CSVGQSDTQYF.

This chain connects TRBV19 to TRBJ2-5; the D gene TCRdb calls, TRBD1, cannot be checked with no DNA. Germline V lookup: CDR1 LNHDA, CDR2 SQIVND (reference sequence). CDR3 size: 14 residues. The CDR3 is CASSLATGVGTQYF.

The chain carries TRBV9 and TRBJ1-6. The CDR3 covers 13 residues. CDR1 is SGDLS and CDR2 is YYNGEE in the germline V gene. CDR3: CASSVEIGSPLHF.

V gene TRBV10-3 combines with J gene TRBJ2-1. Germline CDR1 ENHRY, CDR2 SYGVKD. The CDR3 has 15 residues. CDR3 amino acids: CAINDLGREYNEQFF.

The J gene is TRBJ2-4, the V gene TRBV5-6; TCRdb selects TRBD2, and the lack of DNA leaves this call unchecked. Looked up from germline, CDR1 is SGHDT and CDR2 is YYEEEE. The CDR3 is 14 amino acids. The CDR3 is CASSLGLVGSIQYF.

The J gene is TRBJ1-2, the V gene TRBV27; the D call of TRBD1 rests on TCRdb alone, since no DNA is present to check it. The CDR3 totals 15 residues. Germline V CDR1 and CDR2: MNHEY, SMNVEV (reference sequence). CDR3 region: CASSLTPQGLQGYTF.

This sequence joins TRBV20-1 and TRBJ1-5; TCRdb calls TRBD1, which cannot be checked without DNA. The CDR3 spans 15 residues. The germline gives CDR1 DFQATT, CDR2 SNEGSKA (reference sequence). CDR3 residues: CSAIEGARGNQPQHF.

The CDR3 reads CASSIGQGNTGELFF. The chain couples TRBV19 to TRBJ2-2. This CDR3 is built from 15 residues. Germline V gene lookup returns CDR1 LNHDA and CDR2 SQIVND (reference sequence).

The J gene is TRBJ2-1, the V gene TRBV6-5; TCRdb's assignment of TRBD1 cannot be checked, as there is no DNA. This CDR3 is 18 amino acids long. Germline lookup yields CDR1 MNHEY and CDR2 SVGAGI. The CDR3 spells CASSSDLTGTGGYNEQFF.

This chain links TRBV2 with TRBJ2-7. The CDR3 length is 13 residues. CDR1 is SNHLY, CDR2 FYNNEI, per germline. The CDR3 reads CASSEFGDHEQYF. Filled out from reference TRBV2 and TRBJ2-7, the complete variable domain reads EPEVTQTPSHQVTQMGQEVILRCVPISNHLYFYWYRQILGQKVEFLVSFYNNEISEKSEIFDDQFSVERPDGSNFTLKIRSTKLEDSAMYFCASSEFGDHEQYFGPGTRLTVT.

The chain is built from TRBV6-2 or TRBV6-3 and TRBJ1-2; TCRdb returns TRBD1, unconfirmable since there is no DNA. Looked up from germline, CDR1 is MNHEY and CDR2 is SVGEGT. The CDR3 contains 14 residues. CDR3 in amino acids: CASCRRDANYGYTF.

The CDR3: CASSPSGGLAGGGAYEQYF. This chain joins TRBV9 and TRBJ2-7; TCRdb picks TRBD2, but there is no DNA to check that call. This CDR3 has 19 amino acids. CDR1 SGDLS and CDR2 YYNGEE come from the germline V gene.

The chain recombines TRBV7-2 with TRBJ1-2. Germline-derived CDR1 and CDR2 are SGHTA and FQGNSA. This CDR3 comprises 16 residues. The CDR3 region is CASSLTATWGEYGYTF.

J is TRBJ1-1 and V is TRBV20-1; TCRdb selects TRBD1, and the lack of DNA leaves this call unchecked. Germline V gives CDR1 DFQATT, CDR2 SNEGSKA (reference sequence). This CDR3 comprises 13 residues. CDR3 in amino acids: CSARGTENTEAFF.

The chain has TRBV7-2 and TRBJ2-7; TCRdb lists TRBD1, though no DNA is available to test this call. The CDR3 is made up of 16 amino acids. Germline lookup yields CDR1 SGHTA and CDR2 FQGNSA. The CDR3 sequence: CASSSDPTAKAYEQYF.

The J gene is TRBJ2-1, the V gene TRBV11-2; TCRdb returns TRBD2, unconfirmable since there is no DNA. This CDR3 comprises 20 residues. CDR1 and CDR2 from the germline V gene are SGHAT and FQNNGV. CDR3 sequence: CASSLGVFSASGSSYNEQFF.

The chain links TRBV18 to TRBJ1-2; TCRdb proposes TRBD1, but this gene call is untestable without DNA. The CDR3 is made up of 15 amino acids. Germline loops: CDR1 KGHSH, CDR2 LQKENI. CDR3: CASSPNRGQDYGYTF.

V is TRBV6-2 or TRBV6-3 and J is TRBJ2-1. The germline V gene has CDR1 MNHEY and CDR2 SVGEGT. The CDR3 length is 12 residues. The CDR3 here is CASRYPEREQFF.

The chain couples TRBV10-3 to TRBJ1-6; TCRdb's D gene call, TRBD1, goes unchecked for lack of DNA. The germline V gene encodes CDR1 ENHRY and CDR2 SYGVKD. The CDR3 runs to 18 residues. The CDR3 spells CATLPWTGLSSYNSPLHF.

V gene TRBV3-1 combines with J gene TRBJ1-1. CDR3 length: 13 amino acids. Germline CDR1 reads LGHDT; CDR2 reads YNNKEL (reference sequence). CDR3 region: CASSQAQNTEAFF.